In this sample, the clone carrying this T cell receptor (beta chain) turned up once. These data belong to a study of T cell changes during pregnancy in multiple sclerosis. The assay was immunoSEQ multiplex PCR, and TCRdb's table has in-frame clones only and misses some. The table lists about 120,000 clones, approximately 93% of them singletons. There are 13 residues in the CDR3. CDR1 is MGHDK, CDR2 SYGVNS, per germline. V gave up 8 bases and J gave up 6 bases; unmatched junction bases: 2. Sequenced material: peripheral blood, taken before pregnancy. This clonotype was obtained from a female donor with multiple sclerosis, enrolled in a pregnancy study. The chain combines TRBV25-1 with TRBJ2-1; 12 nucleotides agree with TRBD2. CDR3 DNA sequence: TGTGCCAGCCAACTAGCGGGAGGCAATGAGCAGTTCTTC. As protein: CASQLAGGNEQFF.